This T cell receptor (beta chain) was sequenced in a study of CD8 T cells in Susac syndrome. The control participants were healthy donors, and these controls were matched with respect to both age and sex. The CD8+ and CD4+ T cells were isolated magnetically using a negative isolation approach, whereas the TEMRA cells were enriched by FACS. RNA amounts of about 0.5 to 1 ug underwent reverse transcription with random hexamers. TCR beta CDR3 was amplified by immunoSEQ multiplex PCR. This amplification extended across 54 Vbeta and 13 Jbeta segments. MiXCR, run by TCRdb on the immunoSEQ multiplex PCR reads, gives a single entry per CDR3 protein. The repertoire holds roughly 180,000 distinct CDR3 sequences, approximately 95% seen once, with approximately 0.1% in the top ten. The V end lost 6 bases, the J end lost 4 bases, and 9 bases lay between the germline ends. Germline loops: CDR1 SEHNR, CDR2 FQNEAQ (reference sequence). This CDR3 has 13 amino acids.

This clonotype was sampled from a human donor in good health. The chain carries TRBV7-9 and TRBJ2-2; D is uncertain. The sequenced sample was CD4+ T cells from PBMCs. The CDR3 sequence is CASRPSATGELFF. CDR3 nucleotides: TGTGCCAGCAGACCGAGCGCCACCGGGGAGCTGTTTTTT.